One T cell receptor beta chain is described in this entry. It lacks a known antigen. This entry is derived from a study of monozygotic twins with inflammatory bowel disease (dated by TCRdb to about 2019). Study-wide context: A total of some 30 monozygotic twin pairs were included in the full study, comprising nine German pairs (four IBD-concordant, five IBD-discordant) and 19 IBD-discordant Danish pairs. Each individual had, on average, about 151 000 unique TCRalpha sequences and 181 000 unique TCRbeta sequences available for analysis. Within discordant pairs, disease-associated traits were sought mainly by comparing IBD patients with their genetically identical healthy co-twins. Study-wide conclusions, independent of this receptor: IBD patients had lower TCRbeta repertoire diversity, measured by the inverse Simpson index, than their healthy co-twins. The analysis was unable to tell apart different T cell subtypes. Fewer clonotypes were shared with other individuals by IBD patients than by healthy twins, most markedly in patients showing signs of disease activity. No single strong signal or clonotype linked to IBD turned up in the results, so the idea that one exists was not supported. Repertoire similarity did not differ between concordant and discordant twins, which could be due to limited statistical power. Background noise and inter-individual variability may have been introduced into the repertoires by the differing immunosuppressive treatments among patients.

From each donor, an approximately 2.3 ml peripheral blood sample was drawn into PAXgene tubes and stored at -80 degrees C. Total RNA was isolated from whole blood with the PAXgene blood miRNA kit on an automated QIAcube, without T cell sorting. Deep TCRalpha and TCRbeta repertoire profiling with unique molecular barcoding was performed on peripheral blood of monozygotic twin pairs concordant or discordant for inflammatory bowel disease. Smoking habits were recorded for all twin pairs, with individuals classified as current, former or never smokers. Library construction relied on 5' RACE. Preparation of each TCR library used roughly 3,300 ng of total RNA. cDNA was synthesized with SMARTScribe reverse transcriptase in eight separate reactions per sample. During cDNA synthesis, unique molecular identifiers containing a 6-nucleotide sample barcode were introduced by template switching. Two nested PCRs of around 16 and 10 cycles amplified the TCRalpha and TCRbeta cDNA, and bead purification followed each PCR. Before amplification, cDNA was treated with uracil DNA-glycosylase and purified using the QIAquick PCR purification kit. The second PCR was the step at which Illumina TruSeq-compatible adapters and sample-specific barcodes were added. TapeStation and Qubit were used to check library quality and concentration, and around 5.2 ng of each library went into the pool. The pooled libraries were sequenced with 2 x 100 bp reads and custom sequencing primers on an Illumina HiSeq2500 single-index Rapid Run. Per the original workflow: UMI-based consensus assembly with MiGEC version 1.2.6 was used to correct PCR and sequencing errors. MiXCR version 2.1.1 was used for V(D)J alignment, clonotype assembly and CDR3 extraction. Normalisation of gene usage, clonotype sharing and MAIT/NKT TCR abundance was achieved by analysing the top 1000, 10 000 and 20 000 clonotypes per sample. After downsampling to 27 000 UMIs, diversity was calculated as the inverse Simpson index using the vegan R package. Paired Mann-Whitney U tests were applied to discordant twin pairs, and Benjamini-Hochberg correction was used for multiple testing. Following TCRdb reprocessing, every CDR3 protein sequence forms one entry, and DNA is not provided. The V and J calls reflect TCRdb's pipeline rather than the authors' work. This sample's table lists a few hundred thousand distinct CDR3 sequences. 1.5% to 2% of the sample is in the top ten clones.

CDR1 is given as SGHAT and CDR2 as FQNNGV, both from the germline V gene. The CDR3 holds 15 amino acids from the cysteine to the phenylalanine. The DNA is unrecorded. The sequence was collected from a human donor with ulcerative colitis or Crohn's disease, or a healthy co-twin of an affected twin (not recorded which). Sequenced sample: blood. Here the chain combines TRBV11-2 and TRBJ1-1. CDR3 region: CASSLVQVPNTEAFF.